This TCR beta chain was sequenced in a study of ipilimumab plus nivolumab after autologous stem cell transplantation. The wider study: The DLBCL group included primary refractory and relapsed cases.

This CDR3 has 14 residues. Trimming took 4 bases from V and 1 from J, leaving 10 bases between them. Looked up from germline, CDR1 is KGHSH and CDR2 is LQKENI. The method was immunoSEQ multiplex PCR; TCRdb's version includes in-frame clones alone and lacks a portion of them. The sample has roughly 25,000 clones, around 83% seen once. Checkpoint therapy with ipilimumab 1 mg/kg began 14 to 28 days after transplant. Through week 26, nivolumab 3 mg/kg IV was given weeks 1, 4, 7, 10, then biweekly. This sequence joins TRBV18 and TRBJ1-1, with D perhaps TRBD1 (5 bases). The sample was PBMCs, taken in a trial of ipilimumab plus nivolumab as post-transplant consolidation. The origin of this receptor is a male donor with diffuse large B-cell lymphoma. The CDR3, as DNA: TGTGCCAGCTCACTGGGACGGGGGAACACTGAAGCTTTCTTT. Protein product: CASSLGRGNTEAFF.